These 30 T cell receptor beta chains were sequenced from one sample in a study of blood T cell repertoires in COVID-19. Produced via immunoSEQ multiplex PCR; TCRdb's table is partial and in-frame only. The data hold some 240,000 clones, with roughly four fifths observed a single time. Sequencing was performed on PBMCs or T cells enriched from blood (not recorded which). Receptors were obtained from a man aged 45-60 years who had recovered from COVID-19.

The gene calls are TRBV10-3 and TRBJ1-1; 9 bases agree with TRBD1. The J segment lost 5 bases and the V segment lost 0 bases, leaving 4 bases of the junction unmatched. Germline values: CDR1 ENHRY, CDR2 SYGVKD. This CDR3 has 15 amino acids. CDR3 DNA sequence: TGTGCCATCAGTGAGTCGGGACAGGGAGAAACTGAAGCTTTCTTT. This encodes CAISESGQGETEAFF.

The CDR3 reads CASSPWTGAVSGNTIYF. Written as DNA, the CDR3 is TGTGCCAGCTCACCCTGGACAGGGGCCGTCTCTGGAAACACCATATATTTT. This sequence joins TRBV18 and TRBJ1-3; 9 bases fit TRBD1. CDR1 KGHSH and CDR2 LQKENI come from the germline V gene. CDR3 length: 17 residues. V lost 3 bases and J lost 0; bases outside the gene matches: 6.

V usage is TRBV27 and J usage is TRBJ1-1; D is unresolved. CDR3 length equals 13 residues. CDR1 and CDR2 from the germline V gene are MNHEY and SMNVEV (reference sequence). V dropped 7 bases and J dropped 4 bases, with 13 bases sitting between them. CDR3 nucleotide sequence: TGTGCCAGCACCCGGTGGCAGGTCACTGAAGCTTTCTTT. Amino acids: CASTRWQVTEAFF.

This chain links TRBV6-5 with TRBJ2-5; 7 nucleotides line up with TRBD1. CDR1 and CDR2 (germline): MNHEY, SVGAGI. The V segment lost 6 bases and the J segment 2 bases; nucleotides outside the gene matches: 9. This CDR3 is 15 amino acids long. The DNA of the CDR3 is TGTGCCAGCAGCCGCTCGTCAGGGGGACAAGAGACCCAGTACTTC. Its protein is CASSRSSGGQETQYF.

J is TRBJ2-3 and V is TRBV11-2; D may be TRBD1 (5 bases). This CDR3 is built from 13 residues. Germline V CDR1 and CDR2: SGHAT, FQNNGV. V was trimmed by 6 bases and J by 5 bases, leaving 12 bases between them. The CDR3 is CASRPSGLDTQYF. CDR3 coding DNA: TGTGCCAGCAGACCTTCAGGGTTAGATACGCAGTATTTT.

CDR3 region: CASSRRGTVYEQYF. CDR3 sequence (DNA): TGTGCCAGCAGCCGCCGGGGGACAGTCTACGAGCAGTACTTC. The V call is TRBV3-1 (or the pseudogene TRBV3-2), the J call TRBJ2-7; D may be TRBD1 (7 bases). This CDR3 region has 14 residues. Germline CDR1 reads LGHDT; CDR2 reads YNNKEL (reference sequence). V shed 4 bases and J shed 3 bases, with 13 bases lying between them.

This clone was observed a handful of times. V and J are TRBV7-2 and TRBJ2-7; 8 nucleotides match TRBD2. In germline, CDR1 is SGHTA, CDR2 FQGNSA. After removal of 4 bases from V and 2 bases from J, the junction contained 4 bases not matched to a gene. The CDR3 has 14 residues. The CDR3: CASSSSGLPYEQYF. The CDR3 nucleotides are TGTGCCAGCAGCTCTAGCGGGCTTCCCTACGAGCAGTACTTC. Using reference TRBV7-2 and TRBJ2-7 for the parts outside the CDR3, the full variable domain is GAGVSQSPSNKVTEKGKDVELRCDPISGHTALYWYRQSLGQGLEFLIYFQGNSAPDKSGLPSDRFSAERTGGSVSTLTIQRTQQEDSAVYLCASSSSGLPYEQYFGPGTRLTVT.

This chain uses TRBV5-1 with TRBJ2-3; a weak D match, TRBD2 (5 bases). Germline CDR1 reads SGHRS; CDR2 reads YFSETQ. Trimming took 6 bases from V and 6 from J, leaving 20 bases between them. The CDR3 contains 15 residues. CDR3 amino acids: CASKWPGGRTDTQYF. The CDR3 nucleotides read TGCGCCAGCAAATGGCCAGGAGGACGGACGGATACGCAGTATTTT.

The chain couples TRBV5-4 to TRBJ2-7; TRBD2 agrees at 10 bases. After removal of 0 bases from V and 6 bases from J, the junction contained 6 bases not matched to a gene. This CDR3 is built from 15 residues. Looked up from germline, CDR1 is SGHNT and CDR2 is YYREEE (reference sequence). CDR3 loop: CASSLESSGRGEQYF. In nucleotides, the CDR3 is TGTGCCAGCAGCTTGGAGTCTAGCGGGAGAGGCGAGCAGTACTTC.

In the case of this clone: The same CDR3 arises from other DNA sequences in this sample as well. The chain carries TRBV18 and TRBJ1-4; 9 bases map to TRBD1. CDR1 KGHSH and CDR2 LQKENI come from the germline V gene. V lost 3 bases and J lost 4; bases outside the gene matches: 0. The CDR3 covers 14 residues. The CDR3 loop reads CASSPGQGNEKLFF. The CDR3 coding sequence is TGTGCCAGCTCACCGGGACAGGGTAATGAAAAACTGTTTTTT.

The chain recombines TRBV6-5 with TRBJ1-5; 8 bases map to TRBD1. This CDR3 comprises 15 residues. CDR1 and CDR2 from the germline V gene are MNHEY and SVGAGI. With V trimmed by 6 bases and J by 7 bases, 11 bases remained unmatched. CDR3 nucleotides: TGTGCCAGCAGGCACCCGGACAGGGTCGGGCAGCCCCAGCATTTT. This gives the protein CASRHPDRVGQPQHF.

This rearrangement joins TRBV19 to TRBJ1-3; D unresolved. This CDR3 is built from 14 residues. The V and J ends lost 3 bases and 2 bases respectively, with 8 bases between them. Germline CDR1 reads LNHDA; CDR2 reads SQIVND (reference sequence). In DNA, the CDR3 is TGTGCCAGTAGTATGGGTGAGGCTGGAAACACCATATATTTT. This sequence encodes CASSMGEAGNTIYF.

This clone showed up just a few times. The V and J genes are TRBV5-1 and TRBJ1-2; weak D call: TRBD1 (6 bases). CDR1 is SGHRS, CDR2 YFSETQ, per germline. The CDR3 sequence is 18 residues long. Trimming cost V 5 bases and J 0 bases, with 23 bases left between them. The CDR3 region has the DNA TGCGCCAGCAGTTCACAGGGCTCCCGCTCTCTCCCTAACTATGGCTACACCTTC. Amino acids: CASSSQGSRSLPNYGYTF.

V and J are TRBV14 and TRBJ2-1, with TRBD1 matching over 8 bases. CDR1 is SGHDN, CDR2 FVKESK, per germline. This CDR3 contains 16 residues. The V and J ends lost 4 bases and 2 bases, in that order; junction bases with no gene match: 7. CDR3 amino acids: CASSPGQGVPYNEQFF. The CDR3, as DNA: TGTGCCAGCAGCCCAGGACAGGGAGTACCCTACAATGAGCAGTTCTTC.

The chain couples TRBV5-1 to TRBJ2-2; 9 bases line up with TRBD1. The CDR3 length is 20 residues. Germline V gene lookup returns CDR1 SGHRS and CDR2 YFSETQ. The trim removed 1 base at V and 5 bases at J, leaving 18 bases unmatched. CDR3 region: CASSLFGRPRTGEGTGELFF. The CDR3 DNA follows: TGCGCCAGCAGCTTGTTTGGCCGACCGCGGACAGGGGAAGGGACCGGGGAGCTGTTTTTT.

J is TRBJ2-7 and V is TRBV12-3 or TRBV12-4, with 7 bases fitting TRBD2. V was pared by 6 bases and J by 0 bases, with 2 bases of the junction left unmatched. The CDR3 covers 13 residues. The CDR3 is CASRGGSSYEQYF. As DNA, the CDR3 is TGTGCCAGCAGGGGCGGGAGCTCCTACGAGCAGTACTTC.

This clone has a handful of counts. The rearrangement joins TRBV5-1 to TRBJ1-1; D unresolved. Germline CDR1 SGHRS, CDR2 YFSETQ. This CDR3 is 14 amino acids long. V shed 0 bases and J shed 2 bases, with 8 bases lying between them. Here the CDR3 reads CASSLAESNTEAFF. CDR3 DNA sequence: TGCGCCAGCAGCTTGGCCGAAAGCAACACTGAAGCTTTCTTT.

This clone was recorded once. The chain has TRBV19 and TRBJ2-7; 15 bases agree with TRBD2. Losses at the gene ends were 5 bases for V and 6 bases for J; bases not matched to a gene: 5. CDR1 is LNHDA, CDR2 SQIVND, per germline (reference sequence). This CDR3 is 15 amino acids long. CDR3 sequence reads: CASSPGTSGRFEQYF. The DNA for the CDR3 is TGTGCCAGTAGTCCGGGGACTAGCGGGAGGTTCGAGCAGTACTTC.

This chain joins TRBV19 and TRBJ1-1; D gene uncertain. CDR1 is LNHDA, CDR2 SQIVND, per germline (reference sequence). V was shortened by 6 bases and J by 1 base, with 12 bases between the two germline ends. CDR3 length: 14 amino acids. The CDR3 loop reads CASSPVIGNTEAFF. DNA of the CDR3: TGTGCCAGTAGCCCGGTCATCGGGAACACTGAAGCTTTCTTT.

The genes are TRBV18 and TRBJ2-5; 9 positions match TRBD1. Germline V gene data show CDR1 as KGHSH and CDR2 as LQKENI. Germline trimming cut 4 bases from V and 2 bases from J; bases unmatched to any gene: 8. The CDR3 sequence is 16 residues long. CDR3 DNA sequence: TGTGCCAGCTCACTCCCGGGACAGGGATTTCAAGAGACCCAGTACTTC. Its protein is CASSLPGQGFQETQYF.

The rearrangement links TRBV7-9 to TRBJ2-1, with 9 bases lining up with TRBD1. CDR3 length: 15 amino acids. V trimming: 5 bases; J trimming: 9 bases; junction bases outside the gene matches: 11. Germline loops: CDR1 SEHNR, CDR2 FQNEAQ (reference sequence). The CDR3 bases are TGTGCCAGCAGCCCGACGGGGACAGGGTTAGGTGAGCAGTTCTTC. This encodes CASSPTGTGLGEQFF.

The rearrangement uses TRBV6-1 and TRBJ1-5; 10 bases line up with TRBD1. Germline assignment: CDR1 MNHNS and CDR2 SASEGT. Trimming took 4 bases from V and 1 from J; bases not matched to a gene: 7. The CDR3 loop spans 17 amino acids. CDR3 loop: CASSGDWTGGSNQPQHF. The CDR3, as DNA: TGTGCCAGCAGTGGGGATTGGACAGGGGGGAGCAATCAGCCCCAGCATTTT.

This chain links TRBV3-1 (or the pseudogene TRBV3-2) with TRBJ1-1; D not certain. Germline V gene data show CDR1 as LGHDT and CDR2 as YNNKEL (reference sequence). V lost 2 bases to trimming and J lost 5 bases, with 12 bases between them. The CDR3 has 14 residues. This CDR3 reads CASSQRSGRTEAFF. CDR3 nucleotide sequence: TGTGCCAGCAGCCAAAGGTCGGGGAGAACTGAAGCTTTCTTT.

The CDR3 reads CASSLKGGVGAFF. The CDR3 bases are TGTGCCAGCAGTTTAAAAGGGGGAGTTGGAGCTTTCTTT. The chain links TRBV12-3 or TRBV12-4 to TRBJ1-1; TRBD1 is a possible D gene (6 bases). With 2 bases removed from V and 10 bases from J, the gap between germline ends came to 14 bases. This CDR3 spans 13 amino acids.

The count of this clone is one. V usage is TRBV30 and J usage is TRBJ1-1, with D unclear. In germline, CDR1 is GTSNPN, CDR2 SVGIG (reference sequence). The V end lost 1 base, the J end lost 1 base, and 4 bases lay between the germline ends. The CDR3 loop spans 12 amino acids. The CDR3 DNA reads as TGTGCCTGGAGTGCAGGGAACACTGAAGCTTTCTTT. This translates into CAWSAGNTEAFF.

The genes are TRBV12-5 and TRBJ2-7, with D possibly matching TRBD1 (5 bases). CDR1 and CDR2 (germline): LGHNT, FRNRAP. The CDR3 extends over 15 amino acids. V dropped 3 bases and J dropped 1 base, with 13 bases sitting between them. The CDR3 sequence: CASGFGDRGSYEQYF. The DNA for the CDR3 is TGTGCTAGTGGTTTTGGGGATAGGGGATCCTACGAGCAGTACTTC.

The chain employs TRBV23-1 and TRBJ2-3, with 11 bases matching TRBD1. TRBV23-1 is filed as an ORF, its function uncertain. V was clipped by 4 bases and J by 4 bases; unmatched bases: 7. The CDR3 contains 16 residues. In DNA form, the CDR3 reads TGCGCCAGCAGTCCTGGGACAGGGGGGAGGGCAGATACGCAGTATTTT. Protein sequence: CASSPGTGGRADTQYF.

CDR3 region: CASSLQGDGGYTF. The CDR3 nucleotides are TGTGCCAGCAGTTTACAGGGGGACGGTGGCTACACCTTC. This chain links TRBV28 with TRBJ1-2; TRBD1 aligns across 7 bases. V dropped 2 bases and J dropped 7; count of bases not matched to a gene: 4. The CDR3 sequence is 13 residues long. Germline V gene data show CDR1 as MDHEN and CDR2 as SYDVKM.

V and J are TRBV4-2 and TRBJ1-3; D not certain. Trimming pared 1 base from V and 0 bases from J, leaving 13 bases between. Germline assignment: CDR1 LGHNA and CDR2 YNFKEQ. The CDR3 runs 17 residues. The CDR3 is CASSQGAAGSSGNTIYF. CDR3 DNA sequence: TGTGCCAGCAGCCAAGGGGCAGCAGGCAGCTCTGGAAACACCATATATTTT.

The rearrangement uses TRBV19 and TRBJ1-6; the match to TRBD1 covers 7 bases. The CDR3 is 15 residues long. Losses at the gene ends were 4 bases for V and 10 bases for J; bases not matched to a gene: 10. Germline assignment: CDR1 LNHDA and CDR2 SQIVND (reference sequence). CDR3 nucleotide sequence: TGTGCCAGTAGTACAAAGACAGGGCTAAGCTCACCCCTCCACTTT. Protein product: CASSTKTGLSSPLHF. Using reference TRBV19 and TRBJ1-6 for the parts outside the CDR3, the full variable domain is DGGITQSPKYLFRKEGQNVTLSCEQNLNHDAMYWYRQDPGQGLRLIYYSQIVNDFQKGDIAEGYSVSREKKESFPLTVTSAQKNPTAFYLCASSTKTGLSSPLHFGNGTRLTVT.